The 27 T cell receptor beta chains reported below all come from one sample, sequenced in a study of blood T cell repertoires in COVID-19. Clones were read by immunoSEQ multiplex PCR, and TCRdb kept only the in-frame ones, dropping some. The table records under 300,000 clones, more than 75% of them present only once. The sample comprised PBMCs or T cells enriched from blood (not recorded which). These receptors were taken from a woman between 50 and 59 years old who had been exposed to COVID-19.

This clone has just one count. The rearrangement joins TRBV7-8 to TRBJ1-1; D may be TRBD1 (5 bases). The length of the CDR3 is 15 residues. V was trimmed by 2 bases and J by 2 bases, leaving 12 bases between them. Germline CDR1 reads SGHVS; CDR2 reads FQNEAQ. CDR3 residues: CASSLRARTNTEAFF. The CDR3 DNA sequence: TGTGCCAGCAGCTTAAGAGCCAGGACAAACACTGAAGCTTTCTTT. Full variable domain (rest looked up from reference TRBV7-8 and TRBJ1-1): GAGVSQSPRYKVAKRGQDVALRCDPISGHVSLFWYQQALGQGPEFLTYFQNEAQLDKSGLPSDRFFAERPEGSVSTLKIQRTQQEDSAVYLCASSLRARTNTEAFFGQGTRLTVV.

The genes are TRBV9 and TRBJ1-2; TRBD1 might be the D (5 bases). V lost 4 bases to trimming and J lost 4 bases, with 20 bases between them. CDR1 and CDR2 (germline): SGDLS, YYNGEE. This CDR3 region has 16 residues. CDR3 DNA: TGTGCCAGCAGCTCCCGGGGCCGGGGGGAGGGCTATGGCTACACCTTC. Amino acid sequence: CASSSRGRGEGYGYTF. The variable domain in full, with the rest retrieved from reference TRBV9 and TRBJ1-2, is DSGVTQTPKHLITATGQRVTLRCSPRSGDLSVYWYQQSLDQGLQFLIQYYNGEERAKGNILERFSAQQFPDLHSELNLSSLELGDSALYFCASSSRGRGEGYGYTFGSGTRLTVV.

This CDR3 is CASSPRPGQGLQKLFF. CDR3 in DNA: TGTGCCAGCAGTCCACGCCCGGGACAGGGGCTTCAAAAACTGTTTTTT. The V call is TRBV2, the J call TRBJ1-4; 10 nucleotides line up with TRBD1. Trimming removed 5 bases from V and 9 bases from J; junction bases left unmatched: 12. Germline-derived CDR1 and CDR2 are SNHLY and FYNNEI. The CDR3 extends over 16 amino acids.

The chain couples TRBV2 to TRBJ2-3, with a tentative D call TRBD2 (6 bases). V lost 7 bases to trimming and J lost 4 bases, with 12 bases between them. This CDR3 is built from 13 residues. Germline loops: CDR1 SNHLY, CDR2 FYNNEI. The CDR3 spells CASIPGEADTQYF. Written as DNA, the CDR3 is TGTGCCAGCATCCCGGGAGAAGCAGATACGCAGTATTTT.

J is TRBJ2-1 and V is TRBV6-5; perhaps TRBD1 as D (5 bases). CDR1 and CDR2 from the germline V gene are MNHEY and SVGAGI. CDR3 size: 14 residues. V was cut by 2 bases and J by 9 bases, with 14 bases left in between. The CDR3 sequence is CASSYKDNRGEQFF. In DNA form, the CDR3 reads TGTGCCAGCAGTTACAAGGACAACCGCGGTGAGCAGTTCTTC.

The chain carries TRBV2 and TRBJ1-5; D might be TRBD1 (6 bases). The CDR3 is made up of 14 amino acids. Looked up from germline, CDR1 is SNHLY and CDR2 is FYNNEI. V was trimmed by 1 base and J by 2 bases, leaving 6 bases between them. In DNA, the CDR3 is TGTGCCAGCAGTGAAGAGGGGGGCAATCAGCCCCAGCATTTT. Protein sequence: CASSEEGGNQPQHF.

The chain joins TRBV12-3 or TRBV12-4 to TRBJ2-3; 7 positions agree with TRBD1. The CDR3 is 13 amino acids. V lost 6 bases, J lost 4 bases, and 4 bases stayed unmatched. The CDR3 DNA is TGTGCCAGCAGAACTGGGACAGCAGATACGCAGTATTTT. Protein: CASRTGTADTQYF.

For the CDR3, the DNA is TGTGCCAGTAGAGACAGGCCCTCGGATAATTCACCCCTCCACTTT. Encoded protein: CASRDRPSDNSPLHF. The chain is built from TRBV19 and TRBJ1-6, with D tentatively TRBD1 (6 bases). Per germline, CDR1 LNHDA and CDR2 SQIVND (reference sequence). The length of the CDR3 is 15 residues. The V and J ends lost 6 bases and 5 bases respectively, with 14 bases between them.

The chain is built from TRBV2 and TRBJ1-3; D is unclear. V lost 5 bases, J lost 0 bases, and 17 bases lay in between. The germline CDR1 and CDR2 sequences are SNHLY and FYNNEI. This CDR3 contains 17 residues. The CDR3 coding sequence is TGTGCCAGCAGTAACCCTCCGAGACAAGTCTCTGGAAACACCATATATTTT. Protein product: CASSNPPRQVSGNTIYF.

The rearrangement uses TRBV19 and TRBJ1-6; TRBD1 aligns across 7 bases. V gave up 5 bases and J gave up 5 bases; unmatched junction bases: 9. From germline, CDR1 is LNHDA and CDR2 SQIVND (reference sequence). The length of the CDR3 is 16 residues. CDR3 sequence: CASSRPQGLHNSPLHF. Here the CDR3 DNA reads TGTGCCAGTAGTCGACCACAGGGGTTGCATAATTCACCCCTCCACTTT. Filled out from reference TRBV19 and TRBJ1-6, the complete variable domain reads DGGITQSPKYLFRKEGQNVTLSCEQNLNHDAMYWYRQDPGQGLRLIYYSQIVNDFQKGDIAEGYSVSREKKESFPLTVTSAQKNPTAFYLCASSRPQGLHNSPLHFGNGTRLTVT.

The chain has TRBV15 and TRBJ2-1; 7 positions match TRBD1. The V and J ends lost 5 bases and 5 bases, in that order; junction bases with no gene match: 9. Looked up from germline, CDR1 is LNHNV and CDR2 is YYDKDF (reference sequence). CDR3 length equals 15 residues. The CDR3 nucleotides are TGTGCCACCAGCCCTCGACAGGGAAACAACAATGAGCAGTTCTTC. Amino acid sequence: CATSPRQGNNNEQFF. Variable domain in full (rest from reference TRBV15 and TRBJ2-1): DAMVIQNPRYQVTQFGKPVTLSCSQTLNHNVMYWYQQKSSQAPKLLFHYYDKDFNNEADTPDNFQSRRPNTSFCFLDIRSPGLGDTAMYLCATSPRQGNNNEQFFGPGTRLTVL.

The chain carries TRBV15 and TRBJ2-2, with D perhaps TRBD2 (5 bases). CDR1 and CDR2 from the germline V gene are LNHNV and YYDKDF (reference sequence). The length of the CDR3 is 15 residues. With 9 bases removed from V and 1 base from J, the gap between germline ends came to 15 bases. This CDR3 is CATRAGRVNTGELFF. CDR3 sequence (DNA): TGTGCCACGAGGGCAGGACGGGTGAACACCGGGGAGCTGTTTTTT.

This chain links TRBV5-1 with TRBJ1-1; 7 positions match TRBD1. Trimming took 0 bases from V and 7 from J; bases not matched to a gene: 3. Germline CDR1 and CDR2: SGHRS and YFSETQ. The CDR3 sequence is 13 residues long. The chain's CDR3 is CASSLVRDSEAFF. CDR3 nucleotides: TGCGCCAGCAGCTTGGTCCGGGACAGTGAAGCTTTCTTT.

This CDR3 is CASSDGGGELFF. CDR3 DNA: TGCGCCAGCAGTGACGGGGGTGGGGAGCTGTTTTTT. The rearrangement joins TRBV10-2 to TRBJ2-2; D might be TRBD2 (6 bases). The CDR3 consists of 12 residues. The V gene's germline CDR1 is WSHSY and CDR2 SAAADI. V was trimmed by 3 bases and J by 8 bases, leaving 7 bases between them.

CDR3 sequence: CASSSGTPGELFF. CDR3 sequence (DNA): TGCGCCAGCAGTTCCGGGACACCAGGAGAGCTGTTTTTT. The rearrangement uses TRBV10-2 and TRBJ2-2; D perhaps matches TRBD1 (6 bases). The V gene lost 5 bases and the J gene lost 11 bases, with 15 bases spanning the gap. CDR3 length equals 13 residues. Germline CDR1 reads WSHSY; CDR2 reads SAAADI.

This sequence joins TRBV4-3 and TRBJ1-5; D is perhaps TRBD1 (5 bases). The CDR3 has 14 amino acids. Germline V gene sequence: CDR1 LGHNA, CDR2 YSLEER. V was trimmed by 6 bases and J by 4 bases, leaving 13 bases between them. The CDR3 protein is CASSPGRANQPQHF. Written as DNA, the CDR3 is TGCGCCAGCAGTCCAGGGAGGGCGAATCAGCCCCAGCATTTT.

In its sample, this clone was seen a few times. The chain couples TRBV29-1 to TRBJ1-1; D unresolved. Looked up from germline, CDR1 is SQVTM and CDR2 is ANQGSEA. V lost 3 bases, J lost 3 bases, and 11 bases lay in between. The CDR3 spans 13 residues. The CDR3 DNA reads TGCAGCGTTGAGGAGGGTGCCTACACTGAAGCTTTCTTT. Residues: CSVEEGAYTEAFF.

This rearrangement joins TRBV7-8 to TRBJ2-1, with 10 bases fitting TRBD2. Germline trimming cut 10 bases from V and 7 bases from J; bases unmatched to any gene: 7. This CDR3 is 13 amino acids long. Germline values: CDR1 SGHVS, CDR2 FQNEAQ. This chain's CDR3 is CATRLAGRNEQFF. CDR3 DNA sequence: TGTGCCACCCGACTAGCGGGTCGGAATGAGCAGTTCTTC.

CDR3 sequence (DNA): TGCGCCAGCAGCTTGGTGGGGCACTCAGATACGCAGTATTTT. Its translation is CASSLVGHSDTQYF. The chain recombines TRBV5-1 with TRBJ2-3, with D perhaps TRBD1 (5 bases). Germline V CDR1 and CDR2: SGHRS, YFSETQ. V was shortened by 0 bases and J by 4 bases, with 9 bases between the two germline ends. CDR3 length equals 14 residues.

The chain carries TRBV9 and TRBJ1-2; a possible D gene is TRBD1 (5 bases). Germline V gives CDR1 SGDLS, CDR2 YYNGEE. This CDR3 has 13 residues. The germline V and J ends were trimmed by 5 bases and 3 bases, with 11 bases remaining between them. The chain's CDR3 is CASSSRVDYGYTF. In nucleotides, the CDR3 is TGTGCCAGCAGTAGCAGGGTAGACTATGGCTACACCTTC.

The V call is TRBV5-4, the J call TRBJ1-6; 11 bases map to TRBD1. The V gene end was trimmed by 2 bases and the J gene end by 7 bases; junction bases not matched to a gene: 2. The V gene's germline CDR1 is SGHNT and CDR2 YYREEE (reference sequence). This CDR3 is built from 15 residues. CDR3 in DNA: TGTGCCAGCAGCTTCGGGGACAGGGGGAATTCACCCCTCCACTTT. This translates into CASSFGDRGNSPLHF.

The J gene is TRBJ2-7, the V gene TRBV3-1 (or the pseudogene TRBV3-2), with 7 bases fitting TRBD1. Germline V gene lookup returns CDR1 LGHDT and CDR2 YNNKEL (reference sequence). CDR3 size: 17 residues. Trimming at V came to 1 base and at J to 2 bases, leaving 11 bases not matched to a gene. As DNA, the CDR3 is TGTGCCAGCAGCCAAGGTCGACAGGGCGCGCGGGCCTACGAGCAGTACTTC. It translates to CASSQGRQGARAYEQYF.

The CDR3 sequence: CAWSVRRGGRTDTQYF. The CDR3, as DNA: TGTGCCTGGAGTGTACGGCGGGGGGGCCGGACAGATACGCAGTATTTT. The rearrangement joins TRBV30 to TRBJ2-3, with 9 bases identical to TRBD2. The CDR3 extends over 16 amino acids. The trim removed 0 bases at V and 3 bases at J, leaving 7 bases unmatched. Germline-derived CDR1 and CDR2 are GTSNPN and SVGIG (reference sequence).

The chain uses TRBV6-1 and TRBJ2-7, with 10 bases lining up with TRBD2. This CDR3 has 15 amino acids. With 2 bases clipped from V and 2 bases from J, the junction kept 3 bases outside the gene matches. Germline values: CDR1 MNHNS, CDR2 SASEGT. The CDR3 sequence: CASSERLAGAYEQYF. The CDR3 DNA is TGTGCCAGCAGTGAACGGCTAGCGGGGGCCTACGAGCAGTACTTC.

This clone came up once. The chain carries TRBV7-2 and TRBJ2-3; 7 nucleotides line up with TRBD2. There are 14 residues in the CDR3. Germline CDR1 and CDR2: SGHTA and FQGNSA. V lost 5 bases, J lost 6 bases, and 8 bases stayed unmatched. The chain's CDR3 is CASSPRPGGDTQYF. Here the CDR3 DNA reads TGTGCCAGCAGCCCCCGGCCCGGGGGGGATACGCAGTATTTT.

This clone was seen a few times. The chain employs TRBV27 and TRBJ2-1; 9 bases agree with TRBD1. V gave up 9 bases and J gave up 6 bases; unmatched junction bases: 3. This CDR3 comprises 12 residues. Germline CDR1 is MNHEY and CDR2 is SMNVEV (reference sequence). The CDR3, as DNA: TGTGCCAGTCGACAGGGGGGCAATGAGCAGTTCTTC. Encoded protein: CASRQGGNEQFF.

The V and J genes are TRBV12-5 and TRBJ1-2, with D tentatively TRBD1 (6 bases). Germline V gene sequence: CDR1 LGHNT, CDR2 FRNRAP. The CDR3 has 15 amino acids. The V end lost 1 base, the J end lost 4 bases, and 13 bases lay between the germline ends. For the CDR3, the DNA is TGTGCTAGTGGTTTGGGGCAGGGGTCCCTCTATGGCTACACCTTC. Its translation: CASGLGQGSLYGYTF.